Here is one TCR beta chain with its context. Its antigen is unknown. These data are taken from a study of T cell responses to AZD1222 COVID-19 vaccine. Whole-study results and caveats: The breadth and depth of Spike-specific TCRs increased once two AZD1222 doses had been given. The peak T cell response came first, and repertoires were sampled only after it.

Generated by immunoSEQ multiplex PCR, the TCRdb table keeps only in-frame clones and is missing some. The sample lists 150,000 to 200,000 clones; 88% were seen once. The sequences come from peripheral blood, collected 28 days after the second AZD1222 dose. The sequence derives from an adult who received the AZD1222 COVID-19 vaccine.

The CDR3: CASSPGQGIEGQYF. Here the CDR3 DNA reads TGTGCCAGCAGCCCGGGACAGGGGATAGAGGGGCAGTACTTC. The gene calls are TRBV5-5 and TRBJ2-7; 10 bases are a match to TRBD1. The J segment lost 9 bases and the V segment lost 4 bases, leaving 10 bases of the junction unmatched. The germline V gene has CDR1 SGHKS and CDR2 YYEKEE (reference sequence). The CDR3 extends over 14 amino acids.